This T cell receptor beta chain was captured in a study of long-term antiretroviral therapy in people with HIV. The content of samples before DNA extraction was roughly 0.9-11 million cryopreserved PBMC. This was the immunoSEQ v3.0 assay at survey level. This table comes from immunoSEQ multiplex PCR, and its TCRdb copy is limited to in-frame clones, with some not included. This table has tens of thousands of clones, less than 80% appearing once. The specimen comprised unsorted PBMCs, sampled 1.1 years before starting antiretroviral therapy. The TCR sequence derives from a woman in her 40s with HIV.

The CDR3 protein is CASSFTGSYEQYF. CDR3 nucleotide sequence: TGCGCCAGCAGCTTTACCGGCTCCTACGAGCAGTACTTC. The rearrangement links TRBV5-1 to TRBJ2-7; no reliable D call. The CDR3 has 13 residues. Trimming took off 2 bases at V and 0 bases at J, with 6 bases between the two ends. Germline V gives CDR1 SGHRS, CDR2 YFSETQ. Based on the CDR3 plus reference TRBV5-1 and TRBJ2-7, the full variable domain is KAGVTQTPRYLIKTRGQQVTLSCSPISGHRSVSWYQQTPGQGLQFLFEYFSETQRNKGNFPGRFSGRQFSNSRSEMNVSTLELGDSALYLCASSFTGSYEQYFGPGTRLTVT.